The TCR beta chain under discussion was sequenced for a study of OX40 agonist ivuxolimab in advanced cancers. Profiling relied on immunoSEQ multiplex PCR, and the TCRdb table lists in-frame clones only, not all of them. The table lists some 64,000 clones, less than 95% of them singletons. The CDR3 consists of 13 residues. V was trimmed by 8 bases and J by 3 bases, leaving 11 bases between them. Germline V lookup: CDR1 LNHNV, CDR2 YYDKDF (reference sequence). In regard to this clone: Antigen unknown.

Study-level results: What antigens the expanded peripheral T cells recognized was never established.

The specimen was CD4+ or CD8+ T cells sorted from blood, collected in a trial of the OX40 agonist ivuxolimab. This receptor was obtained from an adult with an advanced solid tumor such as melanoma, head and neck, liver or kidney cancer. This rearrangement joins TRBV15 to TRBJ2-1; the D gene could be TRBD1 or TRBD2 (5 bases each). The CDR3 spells CATARDHYNEQFF. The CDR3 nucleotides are TGTGCCACCGCTCGGGACCACTACAATGAGCAGTTCTTC. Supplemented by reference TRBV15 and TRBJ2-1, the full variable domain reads DAMVIQNPRYQVTQFGKPVTLSCSQTLNHNVMYWYQQKSSQAPKLLFHYYDKDFNNEADTPDNFQSRRPNTSFCFLDIRSPGLGDTAMYLCATARDHYNEQFFGPGTRLTVL.